One and the same sample provided the 6 T cell receptor beta chains below, sequenced in a study of cytomegalovirus exposure and HLA in healthy donors. In the PCR, 60 Vbeta and 13 Jbeta primers were used. Assay used: immunoSEQ multiplex PCR; TCRdb lists only in-frame clones, some missing. The table lists around 84,000 clones, approximately 80% of them singletons. Sequenced input: PBMCs. Receptors originate from a man aged 45-65 years in good health and CMV-seronegative.

This clone was detected once. The chain has TRBV6-5 and TRBJ2-7; D might be TRBD1 (6 bases). The CDR3 loop spans 14 amino acids. CDR1 and CDR2 from the germline V gene are MNHEY and SVGAGI. Trimming stripped 4 bases from V and 5 bases from J, with 15 bases between. In nucleotides, the CDR3 is TGTGCCAGCAGTTTACAGGGTTCATGGAACGAGCAGTACTTC. This encodes CASSLQGSWNEQYF.

The V gene is TRBV5-6, the J gene TRBJ2-7; TRBD1 agrees at 9 bases. From germline, CDR1 is SGHDT and CDR2 YYEEEE. Losses at the gene ends were 4 bases for V and 6 bases for J; bases not matched to a gene: 11. This CDR3 is built from 15 residues. The CDR3 coding sequence is TGTGCCAGCAGCCGCCTCGGGGACAGGGTACGCGAGCAGTACTTC. Translated: CASSRLGDRVREQYF.

This clone was seen just once. This chain joins TRBV9 and TRBJ2-1; perhaps TRBD1 as D (5 bases). Germline V gene sequence: CDR1 SGDLS, CDR2 YYNGEE. Trimming stripped 0 bases from V and 5 bases from J, with 15 bases between. The CDR3 extends over 16 amino acids. CDR3 protein: CASSVDPRKGHNEQFF. For the CDR3, the DNA is TGTGCCAGCAGCGTAGACCCCAGAAAGGGGCACAATGAGCAGTTCTTC. The full variable domain, its missing parts supplied by reference TRBV9 and TRBJ2-1, is DSGVTQTPKHLITATGQRVTLRCSPRSGDLSVYWYQQSLDQGLQFLIQYYNGEERAKGNILERFSAQQFPDLHSELNLSSLELGDSALYFCASSVDPRKGHNEQFFGPGTRLTVL.

The chain joins TRBV6-1 to TRBJ2-5, with 8 bases that match TRBD2. The junction had 4 bases not matched to a gene; V was cut back by 5 bases and J by 2 bases. This CDR3 is built from 14 residues. Germline-derived CDR1 and CDR2 are MNHNS and SASEGT. The CDR3 is CASSFAGGQETQYF. The DNA of the CDR3 is TGTGCCAGCAGTTTTGCGGGGGGACAAGAGACCCAGTACTTC.

This clone turned up a few times. The chain is built from TRBV6-5 and TRBJ1-6; D might be TRBD1 (5 bases). Germline V gene lookup returns CDR1 MNHEY and CDR2 SVGAGI. The CDR3 totals 15 residues. V was cut by 0 bases and J by 7 bases, with 10 bases left in between. The CDR3, as DNA: TGTGCCAGCAGTTACTCGACAGCCGTCAATTCACCCCTCCACTTT. It is translated as CASSYSTAVNSPLHF.

The chain links TRBV4-2 to TRBJ1-2; 8 bases agree with TRBD1. The germline gives CDR1 LGHNA, CDR2 YNFKEQ. This CDR3 spans 16 amino acids. Trimming at V came to 1 base and at J to 7 bases, leaving 11 bases not matched to a gene. The DNA for the CDR3 is TGTGCCAGCAGCCAAGTTACGACAGGGGTTGAAGGTGGCTACACCTTC. It is translated as CASSQVTTGVEGGYTF.